This T cell receptor (beta chain) was obtained from a study of sequential checkpoint blockade in melanoma. Noted treatment: randomized to nivolumab then ipilimumab (arm A) or the reverse (arm B). Sorted cells were live CD3+CD8+, lacking CD19 and CD56, from PBMCs. Here immunoSEQ multiplex PCR was the method, and the copy in TCRdb shows in-frame clones only, minus some. The sample yields around 21,000 clones, around four fifths seen once. This clonotype was obtained from a human donor with melanoma. Here the sequenced sample was CD8+ T cells sorted from blood (inferred from file names), taken from a patient given nivolumab and ipilimumab in sequence.

In DNA, the CDR3 is TGTGCCAGCAGCCCCGGAACAGGGGGCAGGTCCTACGAGCAGTACTTC. This gives the protein CASSPGTGGRSYEQYF. The V and J genes are TRBV13 and TRBJ2-7; 9 bases are shared with TRBD1. This CDR3 contains 16 residues. The germline V gene has CDR1 PRHDT and CDR2 FYEKMQ (reference sequence). V dropped 5 bases and J dropped 1; count of bases not matched to a gene: 9.